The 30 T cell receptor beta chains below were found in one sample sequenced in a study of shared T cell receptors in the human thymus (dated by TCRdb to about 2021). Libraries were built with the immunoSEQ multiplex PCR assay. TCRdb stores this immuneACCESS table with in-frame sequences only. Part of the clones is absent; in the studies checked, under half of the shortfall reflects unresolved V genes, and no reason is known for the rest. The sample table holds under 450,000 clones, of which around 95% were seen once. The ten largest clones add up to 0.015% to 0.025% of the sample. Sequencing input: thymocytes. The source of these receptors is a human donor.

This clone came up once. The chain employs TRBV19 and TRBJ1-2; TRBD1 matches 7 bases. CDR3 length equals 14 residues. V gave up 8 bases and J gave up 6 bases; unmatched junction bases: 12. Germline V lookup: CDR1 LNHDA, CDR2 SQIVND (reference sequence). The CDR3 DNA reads TGTGCCAGTGGCCTCTCCGGCAGGGGGAATGGCTACACCTTC. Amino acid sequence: CASGLSGRGNGYTF. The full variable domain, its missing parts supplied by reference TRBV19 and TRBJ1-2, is DGGITQSPKYLFRKEGQNVTLSCEQNLNHDAMYWYRQDPGQGLRLIYYSQIVNDFQKGDIAEGYSVSREKKESFPLTVTSAQKNPTAFYLCASGLSGRGNGYTFGSGTRLTVV.

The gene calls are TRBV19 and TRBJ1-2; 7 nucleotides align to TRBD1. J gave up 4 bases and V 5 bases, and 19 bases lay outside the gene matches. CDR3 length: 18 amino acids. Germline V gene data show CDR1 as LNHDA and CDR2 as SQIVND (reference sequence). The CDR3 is CASSRRQGEKAGGYGYTF. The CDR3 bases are TGTGCCAGTAGTCGAAGACAGGGCGAAAAGGCGGGGGGCTATGGCTACACCTTC.

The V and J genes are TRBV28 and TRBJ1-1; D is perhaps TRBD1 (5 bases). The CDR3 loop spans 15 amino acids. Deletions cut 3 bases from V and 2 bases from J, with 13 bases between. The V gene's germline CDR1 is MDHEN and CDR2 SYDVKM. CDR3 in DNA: TGTGCCAGCAGTTTTAAGGGGCAGGTAAACACTGAAGCTTTCTTT. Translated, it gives CASSFKGQVNTEAFF.

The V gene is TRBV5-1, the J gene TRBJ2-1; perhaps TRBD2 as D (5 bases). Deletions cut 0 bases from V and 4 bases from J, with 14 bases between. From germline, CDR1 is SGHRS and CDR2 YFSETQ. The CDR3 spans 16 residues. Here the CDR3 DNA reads TGCGCCAGCAGCTTGGTTTTGGGAGAAGTGTACAATGAGCAGTTCTTC. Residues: CASSLVLGEVYNEQFF.

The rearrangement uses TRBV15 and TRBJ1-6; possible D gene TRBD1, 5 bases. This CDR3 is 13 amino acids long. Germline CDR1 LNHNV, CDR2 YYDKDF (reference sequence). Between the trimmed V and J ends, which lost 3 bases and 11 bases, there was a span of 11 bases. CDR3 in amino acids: CATSRVGTAPLHF. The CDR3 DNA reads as TGTGCCACCAGCAGGGTAGGGACCGCACCCCTCCACTTT.

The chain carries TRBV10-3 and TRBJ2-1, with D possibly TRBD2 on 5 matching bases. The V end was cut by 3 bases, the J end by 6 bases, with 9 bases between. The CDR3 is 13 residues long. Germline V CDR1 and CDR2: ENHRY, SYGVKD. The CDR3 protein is CAISDRDPNEQFF. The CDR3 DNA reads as TGTGCCATCAGTGACCGGGATCCCAATGAGCAGTTCTTC.

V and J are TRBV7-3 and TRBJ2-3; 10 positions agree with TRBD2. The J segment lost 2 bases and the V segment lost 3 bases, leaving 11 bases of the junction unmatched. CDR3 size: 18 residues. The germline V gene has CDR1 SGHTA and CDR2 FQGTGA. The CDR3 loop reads CASSFLKREGPNTDTQYF. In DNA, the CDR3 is TGTGCCAGCAGCTTCCTCAAGCGGGAGGGCCCCAACACAGATACGCAGTATTTT.

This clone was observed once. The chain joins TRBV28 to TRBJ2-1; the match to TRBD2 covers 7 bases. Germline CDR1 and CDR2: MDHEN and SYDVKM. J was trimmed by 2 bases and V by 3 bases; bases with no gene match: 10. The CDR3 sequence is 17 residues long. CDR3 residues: CASSFPTSRAPYNEQFF. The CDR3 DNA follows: TGTGCCAGCAGTTTCCCGACTAGCAGGGCCCCCTACAATGAGCAGTTCTTC.

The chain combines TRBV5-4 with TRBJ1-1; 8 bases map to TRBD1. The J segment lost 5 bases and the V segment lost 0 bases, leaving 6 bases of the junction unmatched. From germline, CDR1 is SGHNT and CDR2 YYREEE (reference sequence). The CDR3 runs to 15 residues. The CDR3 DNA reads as TGTGCCAGCAGCTTGGCGGGCAGGGGGCGGACTGAAGCTTTCTTT. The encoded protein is CASSLAGRGRTEAFF.

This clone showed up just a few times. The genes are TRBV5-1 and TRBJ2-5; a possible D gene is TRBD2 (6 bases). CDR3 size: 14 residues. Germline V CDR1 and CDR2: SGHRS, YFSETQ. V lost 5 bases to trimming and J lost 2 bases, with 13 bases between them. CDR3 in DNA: TGCGCCAGCAGTCGGGAGAGAGCGCAAGAGACCCAGTACTTC. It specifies CASSRERAQETQYF.

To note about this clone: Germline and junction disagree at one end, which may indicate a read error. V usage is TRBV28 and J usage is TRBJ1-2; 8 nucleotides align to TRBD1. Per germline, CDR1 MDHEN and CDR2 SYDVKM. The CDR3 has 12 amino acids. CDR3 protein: CASRGLSYGYTF. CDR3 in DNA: TGTGCTAGCAGGGGGCTCAGCTATGGCTACACCTTC.

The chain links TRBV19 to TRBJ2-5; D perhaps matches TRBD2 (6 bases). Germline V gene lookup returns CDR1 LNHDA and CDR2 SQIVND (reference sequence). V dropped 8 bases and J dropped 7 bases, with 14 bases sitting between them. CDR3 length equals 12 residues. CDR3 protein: CASGGLMGTQYF. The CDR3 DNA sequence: TGTGCCAGTGGAGGGTTAATGGGGACCCAGTACTTC.

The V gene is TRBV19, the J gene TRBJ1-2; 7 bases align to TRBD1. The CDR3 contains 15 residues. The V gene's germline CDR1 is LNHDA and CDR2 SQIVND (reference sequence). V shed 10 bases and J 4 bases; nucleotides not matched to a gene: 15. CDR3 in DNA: TGTGCCACCCGAGGGGGCAGGCAGAGCTCCTATGGCTACACCTTC. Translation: CATRGGRQSSYGYTF.

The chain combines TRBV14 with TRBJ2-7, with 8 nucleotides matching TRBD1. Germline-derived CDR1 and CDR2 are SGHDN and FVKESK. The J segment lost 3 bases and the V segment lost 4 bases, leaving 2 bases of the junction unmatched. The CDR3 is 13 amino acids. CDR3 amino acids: CASSRTGIYEQYF. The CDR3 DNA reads TGTGCCAGCAGCCGGACAGGGATCTACGAGCAGTACTTC.

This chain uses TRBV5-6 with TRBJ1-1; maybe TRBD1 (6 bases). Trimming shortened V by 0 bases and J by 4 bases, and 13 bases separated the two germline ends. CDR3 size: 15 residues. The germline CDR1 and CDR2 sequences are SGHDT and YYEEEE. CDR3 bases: TGTGCCAGCAGCTTGGACAGGGATTGGGGCACTGAAGCTTTCTTT. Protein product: CASSLDRDWGTEAFF.

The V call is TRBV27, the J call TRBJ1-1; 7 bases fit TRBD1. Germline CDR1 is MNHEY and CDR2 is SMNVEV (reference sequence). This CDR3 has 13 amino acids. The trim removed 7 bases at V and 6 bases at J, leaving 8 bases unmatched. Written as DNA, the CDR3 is TGTGCCAGCAAACGGACAGGAGGAGCTGAAGCTTTCTTT. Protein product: CASKRTGGAEAFF.

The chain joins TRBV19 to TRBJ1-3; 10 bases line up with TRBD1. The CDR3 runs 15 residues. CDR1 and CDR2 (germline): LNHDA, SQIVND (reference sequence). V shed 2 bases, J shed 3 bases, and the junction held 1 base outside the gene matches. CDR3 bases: TGTGCCAGTAGTATACGGGACAGGGGTGGAAACACCATATATTTT. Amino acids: CASSIRDRGGNTIYF.

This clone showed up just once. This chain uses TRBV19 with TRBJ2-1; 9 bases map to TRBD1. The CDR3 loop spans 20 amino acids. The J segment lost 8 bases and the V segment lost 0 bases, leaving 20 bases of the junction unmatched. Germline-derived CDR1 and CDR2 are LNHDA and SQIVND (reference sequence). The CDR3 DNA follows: TGTGCCAGTAGTATAGACCGGGACAGGGTCCTCCGGGGGACTGGGGATGAGCAGTTCTTC. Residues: CASSIDRDRVLRGTGDEQFF.

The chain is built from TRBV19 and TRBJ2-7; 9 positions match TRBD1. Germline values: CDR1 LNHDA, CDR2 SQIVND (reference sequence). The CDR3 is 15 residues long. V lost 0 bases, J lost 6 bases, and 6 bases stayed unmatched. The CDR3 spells CASSIDRDRATEQYF. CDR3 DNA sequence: TGTGCCAGTAGTATAGACCGGGACAGGGCAACCGAGCAGTACTTC.

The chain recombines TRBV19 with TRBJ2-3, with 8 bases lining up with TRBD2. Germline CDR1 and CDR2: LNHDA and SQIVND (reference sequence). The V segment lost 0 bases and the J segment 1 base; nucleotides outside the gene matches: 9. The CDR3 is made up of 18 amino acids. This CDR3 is CASSIDHRGGGGTDTQYF. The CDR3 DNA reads TGTGCCAGTAGTATAGACCACCGGGGGGGAGGTGGCACAGATACGCAGTATTTT. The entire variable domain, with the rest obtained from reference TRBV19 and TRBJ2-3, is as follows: DGGITQSPKYLFRKEGQNVTLSCEQNLNHDAMYWYRQDPGQGLRLIYYSQIVNDFQKGDIAEGYSVSREKKESFPLTVTSAQKNPTAFYLCASSIDHRGGGGTDTQYFGPGTRLTVL.

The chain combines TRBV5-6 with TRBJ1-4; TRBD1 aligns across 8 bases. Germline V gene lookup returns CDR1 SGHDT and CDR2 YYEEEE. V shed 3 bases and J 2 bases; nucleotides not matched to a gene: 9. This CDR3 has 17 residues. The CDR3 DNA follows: TGTGCCAGCAGCTCGCACAGGGGGATGGCGACTAATGAAAAACTGTTTTTT. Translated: CASSSHRGMATNEKLFF.

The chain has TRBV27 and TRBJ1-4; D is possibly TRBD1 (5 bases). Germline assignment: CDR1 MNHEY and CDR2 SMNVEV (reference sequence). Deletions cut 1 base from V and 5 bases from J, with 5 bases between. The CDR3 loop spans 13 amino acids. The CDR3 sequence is CASSLWGNEKLFF. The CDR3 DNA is TGTGCCAGCAGTTTATGGGGGAATGAAAAACTGTTTTTT.

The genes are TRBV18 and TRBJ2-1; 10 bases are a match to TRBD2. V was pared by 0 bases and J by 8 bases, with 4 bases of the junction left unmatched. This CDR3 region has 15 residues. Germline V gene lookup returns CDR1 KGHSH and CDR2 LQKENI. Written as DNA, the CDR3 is TGTGCCAGCTCACCACCTACTAGCGGGATTGATGAGCAGTTCTTC. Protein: CASSPPTSGIDEQFF.

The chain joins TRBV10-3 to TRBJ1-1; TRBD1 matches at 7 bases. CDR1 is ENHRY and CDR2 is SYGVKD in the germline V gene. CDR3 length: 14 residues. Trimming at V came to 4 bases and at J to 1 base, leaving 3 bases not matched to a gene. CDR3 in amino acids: CAISGQGSNTEAFF. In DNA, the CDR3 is TGTGCCATCAGTGGACAGGGCTCGAACACTGAAGCTTTCTTT.

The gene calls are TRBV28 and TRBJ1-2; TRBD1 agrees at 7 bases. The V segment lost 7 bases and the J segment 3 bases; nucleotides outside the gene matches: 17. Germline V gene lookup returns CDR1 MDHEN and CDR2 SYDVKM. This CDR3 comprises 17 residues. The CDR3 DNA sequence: TGTGCCAGCACCCTTCATGGGGGAACAGGGGCGGACTATGGCTACACCTTC. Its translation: CASTLHGGTGADYGYTF.

The CDR3 region is CASSLRLAGGNEQFF. CDR3 sequence (DNA): TGTGCCAGCAGTTTGAGACTAGCGGGAGGCAATGAGCAGTTCTTC. The chain is built from TRBV6-5 and TRBJ2-1; 13 nucleotides match TRBD2. The junction had 3 bases not matched to a gene; V was cut back by 4 bases and J by 6 bases. The V gene's germline CDR1 is MNHEY and CDR2 SVGAGI. This CDR3 is built from 15 residues.

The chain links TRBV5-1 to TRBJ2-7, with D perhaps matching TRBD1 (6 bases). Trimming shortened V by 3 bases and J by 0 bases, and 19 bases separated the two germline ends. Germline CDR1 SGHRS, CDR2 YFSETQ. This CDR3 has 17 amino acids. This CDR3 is CASSSRSGAPSSYEQYF. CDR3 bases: TGCGCCAGCAGCTCGCGGTCAGGGGCCCCCAGCTCCTACGAGCAGTACTTC. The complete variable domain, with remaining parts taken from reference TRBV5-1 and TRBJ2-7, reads KAGVTQTPRYLIKTRGQQVTLSCSPISGHRSVSWYQQTPGQGLQFLFEYFSETQRNKGNFPGRFSGRQFSNSRSEMNVSTLELGDSALYLCASSSRSGAPSSYEQYFGPGTRLTVT.

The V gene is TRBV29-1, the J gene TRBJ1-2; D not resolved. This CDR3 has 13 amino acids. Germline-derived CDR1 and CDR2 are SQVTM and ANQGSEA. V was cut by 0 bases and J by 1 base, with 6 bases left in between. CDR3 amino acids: CSVEEGGNYGYTF. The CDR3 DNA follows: TGCAGCGTTGAAGAAGGAGGTAACTATGGCTACACCTTC. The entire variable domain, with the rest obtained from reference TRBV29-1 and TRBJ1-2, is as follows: SAVISQKPSRDICQRGTSLTIQCQVDSQVTMMFWYRQQPGQSLTLIATANQGSEATYESGFVIDKFPISRPNLTFSTLTVSNMSPEDSSIYLCSVEEGGNYGYTFGSGTRLTVV.

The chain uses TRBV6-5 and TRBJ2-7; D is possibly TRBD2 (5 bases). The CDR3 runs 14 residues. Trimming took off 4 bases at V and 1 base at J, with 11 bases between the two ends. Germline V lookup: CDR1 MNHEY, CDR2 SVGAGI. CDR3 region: CASSLEAQSYEQYF. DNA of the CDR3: TGTGCCAGCAGTTTGGAGGCACAGTCCTACGAGCAGTACTTC.

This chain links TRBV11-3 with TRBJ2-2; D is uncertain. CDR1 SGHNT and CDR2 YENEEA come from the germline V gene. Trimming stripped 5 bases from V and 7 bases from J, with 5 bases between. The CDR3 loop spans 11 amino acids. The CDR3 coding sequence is TGTGCCAGCAGCACCGACGGGGAGCTGTTTTTT. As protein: CASSTDGELFF.